The T cell receptor beta chain under discussion was sequenced for a study of T cell responses to AZD1222 COVID-19 vaccine. Sequencing was performed with immunoSEQ multiplex PCR; in TCRdb, only in-frame clones are kept and a portion is missing. In the table there are about 140,000 clones, approximately 93% of which are singletons. In the case of this clone: Antigen: not known.

Findings and caveats of the study: At 160-218 and 743-854, vaccine-associated CD4 TCRs were dominant, and they spanned spike. AZD1222 recipients seropositive at baseline numbered only 5 or 6. The donor group comprised mostly white British people and more females; the analysis possibly underestimated clonal diversity.

The CDR3 loop spans 14 amino acids. Deletions cut 8 bases from V and 4 bases from J, with 15 bases between. Germline CDR1 is MNHEY and CDR2 is SMNVEV (reference sequence). The sample consisted of peripheral blood, taken on day 0 of MenACWY control vaccination. J is TRBJ2-1 and V is TRBV27, with D possibly matching TRBD1 (6 bases). The sequence was collected from an adult in good health. CDR3 protein: CASWQGGTYNEQFF. The CDR3, as DNA: TGTGCCAGCTGGCAAGGGGGAACGTACAATGAGCAGTTCTTC.